The 27 T cell receptor beta chains in this list originate from one sample, sequenced in a study of shared clonotypes between healthy human individuals. Clones were read by immunoSEQ multiplex PCR, and TCRdb kept only the in-frame ones, dropping some. The sample contains about 490,000 clones, 79% of which appear only once. The sample taken for sequencing was PBMCs. The receptors shown here come from a woman aged 40 to 55 in good health. Some clones in this sample may be carry-over from other donors' samples.

This clone was recorded once. The chain joins TRBV28 to TRBJ2-3, with TRBD2 identical over 11 bases. CDR3 length: 16 residues. CDR1 and CDR2 from the germline V gene are MDHEN and SYDVKM. The V and J ends lost 5 bases and 4 bases, in that order; junction bases with no gene match: 8. CDR3 amino acids: CASSGIAGGRADTQYF. The CDR3, as DNA: TGTGCCAGCAGTGGCATAGCGGGAGGGCGCGCAGATACGCAGTATTTT.

The chain carries TRBV5-4 and TRBJ1-4; possibly TRBD1 for D (5 bases). CDR1 and CDR2 (germline): SGHNT, YYREEE (reference sequence). The CDR3 sequence is 13 residues long. Trimming cost V 4 bases and J 8 bases, with 12 bases left between them. In nucleotides, the CDR3 is TGTGCCAGCAGCCTAGGGGACCAGGAAAAACTGTTTTTT. It encodes CASSLGDQEKLFF.

This clone was seen a few times. V is TRBV28 and J is TRBJ2-3, with D hard to call. Germline V CDR1 and CDR2: MDHEN, SYDVKM. Trimming pared 5 bases from V and 3 bases from J, leaving 9 bases between. The CDR3 has 13 amino acids. CDR3 nucleotide sequence: TGTGCCAGCAGTCGGGTGGTAACAGATACGCAGTATTTT. Translation gives CASSRVVTDTQYF. Complete variable domain (other parts from reference TRBV28 and TRBJ2-3): DVKVTQSSRYLVKRTGEKVFLECVQDMDHENMFWYRQDPGLGLRLIYFSYDVKMKEKGDIPEGYSVSREKKERFSLILESASTNQTSMYLCASSRVVTDTQYFGPGTRLTVL.

CDR3 sequence (DNA): TGTGCCAGCTCCCCAAGACAGGTACCCATGAGCTCCTACGAGCAGTACTTC. Its protein is CASSPRQVPMSSYEQYF. V usage is TRBV18 and J usage is TRBJ2-5; maybe TRBD1 (6 bases). The J call may be faulty, since TRBJ2-7 better matches the DNA end. The germline V gene encodes CDR1 KGHSH and CDR2 LQKENI. The length of the CDR3 is 17 residues.

This clone was counted only a few times. V is TRBV19 and J is TRBJ1-1; D not resolved. Germline V gene sequence: CDR1 LNHDA, CDR2 SQIVND (reference sequence). The CDR3 is 14 residues long. Trimming pared 5 bases from V and 0 bases from J, leaving 10 bases between. This chain's CDR3 is CASSSLGMNTEAFF. DNA for the CDR3: TGTGCCAGTAGTTCTCTGGGGATGAACACTGAAGCTTTCTTT.

The chain combines TRBV27 with TRBJ1-2; D unresolved. V gave up 8 bases and J gave up 1 base, with 11 bases separating them. In germline, CDR1 is MNHEY, CDR2 SMNVEV (reference sequence). The CDR3 is 13 amino acids. The CDR3 nucleotides are TGTGCCAGCGGCCGGGTTGATAACTATGGCTACACCTTC. Translation gives CASGRVDNYGYTF.

This chain connects TRBV27 to TRBJ1-1, with D unclear. Germline assignment: CDR1 MNHEY and CDR2 SMNVEV (reference sequence). This CDR3 has 11 residues. Trimming removed 5 bases at V and 1 base at J, with 2 bases between. CDR3 residues: CASSTNTEAFF. The CDR3 DNA is TGTGCCAGCAGTACGAACACTGAAGCTTTCTTT.

The table lists this clone with a count of one. This chain links TRBV15 with TRBJ2-3, with TRBD2 identical over 9 bases. Looked up from germline, CDR1 is LNHNV and CDR2 is YYDKDF (reference sequence). V was clipped by 3 bases and J by 2 bases; unmatched bases: 6. The CDR3 totals 16 residues. CDR3 nucleotide sequence: TGTGCCACCAGCAGTCGACTAGCGGTGAACACAGATACGCAGTATTTT. The encoded protein is CATSSRLAVNTDTQYF.

The V and J genes are TRBV7-9 and TRBJ2-3; 9 bases are a match to TRBD2. Germline CDR1 and CDR2: SEHNR and FQNEAQ (reference sequence). V gave up 4 bases and J gave up 10 bases; unmatched junction bases: 9. This CDR3 is 14 amino acids long. The CDR3 is CASSSTKREEPQYF. CDR3 DNA sequence: TGTGCCAGCAGCTCTACTAAGCGGGAGGAGCCGCAGTATTTT. Filled out from reference TRBV7-9 and TRBJ2-3, the complete variable domain reads DTGVSQNPRHKITKRGQNVTFRCDPISEHNRLYWYRQTLGQGPEFLTYFQNEAQLEKSRLLSDRFSAERPKGSFSTLEIQRTEQGDSAMYLCASSSTKREEPQYFGPGTRLTVL.

V is TRBV25-1 and J is TRBJ2-1; the D gene is possibly TRBD2 (5 bases). Germline CDR1 and CDR2: MGHDK and SYGVNS. The V and J ends lost 5 bases and 4 bases respectively, with 15 bases between them. This CDR3 spans 15 amino acids. CDR3 in DNA: TGTGCCAGCAGTAGGCGGGTAGGAATTTACAATGAGCAGTTCTTC. Protein sequence: CASSRRVGIYNEQFF.

A word on this clone: This CDR3 is also generated by other DNA sequences in the sample. This chain joins TRBV18 and TRBJ1-1; TRBD1 aligns across 8 bases. The CDR3 is 14 amino acids. V lost 3 bases and J lost 4; bases outside the gene matches: 4. Germline CDR1 reads KGHSH; CDR2 reads LQKENI. CDR3 residues: CASSPDRVGTEAFF. The CDR3 nucleotides are TGTGCCAGCTCACCGGACAGGGTCGGCACTGAAGCTTTCTTT. Looking up the rest from reference TRBV18 and TRBJ1-1 gives the full variable domain: NAGVMQNPRHLVRRRGQEARLRCSPMKGHSHVYWYRQLPEEGLKFMVYLQKENIIDESGMPKERFSAEFPKEGPSILRIQQVVRGDSAAYFCASSPDRVGTEAFFGQGTRLTVV.

The chain combines TRBV2 with TRBJ2-3; D possibly corresponds to TRBD1 (6 bases). Trimming pared 5 bases from V and 3 bases from J, leaving 15 bases between. Per germline, CDR1 SNHLY and CDR2 FYNNEI. The CDR3 length is 15 residues. The CDR3 nucleotides are TGTGCCAGCAGTCGGACAGTAGGGGGTACAGATACGCAGTATTTT. Translating it yields CASSRTVGGTDTQYF. Looking up the rest from reference TRBV2 and TRBJ2-3 gives the full variable domain: EPEVTQTPSHQVTQMGQEVILRCVPISNHLYFYWYRQILGQKVEFLVSFYNNEISEKSEIFDDQFSVERPDGSNFTLKIRSTKLEDSAMYFCASSRTVGGTDTQYFGPGTRLTVL.

This sequence joins TRBV11-1 and TRBJ1-1; D uncertain. The CDR3 loop spans 14 amino acids. Germline V gene lookup returns CDR1 SGHAT and CDR2 FQDESV (reference sequence). The V and J ends lost 0 bases and 4 bases respectively, with 9 bases between them. CDR3 loop: CASSLARRSTEAFF. The CDR3 DNA sequence: TGTGCCAGCAGCTTAGCGCGGCGGAGCACTGAAGCTTTCTTT. Full variable domain (outside the CDR3, taken from reference TRBV11-1 and TRBJ1-1): EAEVAQSPRYKITEKSQAVAFWCDPISGHATLYWYRQILGQGPELLVQFQDESVVDDSQLPKDRFSAERLKGVDSTLKIQPAELGDSAMYLCASSLARRSTEAFFGQGTRLTVV.

This chain links TRBV2 with TRBJ1-2; 10 bases line up with TRBD1. Trimming cost V 6 bases and J 2 bases; bases outside gene matches: 3. Germline V gives CDR1 SNHLY, CDR2 FYNNEI. The CDR3 is 14 amino acids. CDR3 in amino acids: CASRTGGTNYGYTF. In nucleotides, the CDR3 is TGTGCCAGCAGGACAGGGGGCACAAACTATGGCTACACCTTC.

This rearrangement joins TRBV7-9 to TRBJ1-1, with no clear D. V was trimmed by 3 bases and J by 4 bases, leaving 9 bases between them. Germline V lookup: CDR1 SEHNR, CDR2 FQNEAQ (reference sequence). There are 13 residues in the CDR3. CDR3 sequence: CASSLEGLTEAFF. The CDR3, as DNA: TGTGCCAGCAGCTTGGAAGGGCTCACTGAAGCTTTCTTT.

The CDR3 DNA is TGCGCCAGCAGCTTTTCAGGGCTGAACACTGAAGCTTTCTTT. Translated: CASSFSGLNTEAFF. This chain links TRBV5-1 with TRBJ1-1, with a possible D match to TRBD1 (5 bases). The germline gives CDR1 SGHRS, CDR2 YFSETQ. The CDR3 sequence is 14 residues long. The germline V and J ends were trimmed by 2 bases and 0 bases, with 8 bases remaining between them.

V is TRBV27 and J is TRBJ2-1; 8 bases line up with TRBD1. This CDR3 has 13 amino acids. Germline CDR1 is MNHEY and CDR2 is SMNVEV (reference sequence). V dropped 5 bases and J dropped 9; count of bases not matched to a gene: 6. In DNA form, the CDR3 reads TGTGCCAGCAGTCAGGACAGGGTTGGTGAGCAGTTCTTC. This codes for CASSQDRVGEQFF.

The CDR3 reads CASSPGLESNEQFF. The CDR3 DNA is TGCGCCAGCAGCCCCGGTTTGGAGAGCAATGAGCAGTTCTTC. The chain has TRBV5-1 and TRBJ2-1; no clear D. Germline values: CDR1 SGHRS, CDR2 YFSETQ. This CDR3 contains 14 residues. V was shortened by 4 bases and J by 6 bases, with 14 bases between the two germline ends.

The V call is TRBV11-2, the J call TRBJ2-5, with 8 bases identical to TRBD1. Germline V CDR1 and CDR2: SGHAT, FQNNGV. V shed 5 bases and J 5 bases; nucleotides not matched to a gene: 10. The CDR3 is made up of 15 amino acids. CDR3 amino acids: CASSTWTGPRETQYF. CDR3 in DNA: TGTGCCAGCAGCACGTGGACAGGGCCTAGGGAGACCCAGTACTTC.

There are a few counts of this clone. V gene TRBV19 combines with J gene TRBJ2-1, with TRBD2 matching 7 bases. This CDR3 region has 14 residues. In germline, CDR1 is LNHDA, CDR2 SQIVND (reference sequence). Trimming at V came to 5 bases and at J to 5 bases, leaving 6 bases not matched to a gene. The CDR3 protein is CASSVTSDHNEQFF. CDR3 coding DNA: TGTGCCAGTAGTGTTACTAGCGATCACAATGAGCAGTTCTTC. Combining the CDR3 with reference TRBV19 and TRBJ2-1 gives the whole variable domain DGGITQSPKYLFRKEGQNVTLSCEQNLNHDAMYWYRQDPGQGLRLIYYSQIVNDFQKGDIAEGYSVSREKKESFPLTVTSAQKNPTAFYLCASSVTSDHNEQFFGPGTRLTVL.

The rearrangement joins TRBV20-1 to TRBJ1-1; D gene uncertain. Germline V CDR1 and CDR2: DFQATT, SNEGSKA (reference sequence). The CDR3 is 11 amino acids. Trimming removed 6 bases from V and 3 bases from J, with 8 bases in between. The CDR3 nucleotides are TGCAGTGCCCAAAAGGACACTGAAGCTTTCTTT. It codes for CSAQKDTEAFF.

This rearrangement joins TRBV5-1 to TRBJ2-7; tentative D call: TRBD2 (5 bases). V lost 2 bases and J 4 bases, leaving 10 bases between the germline ends. There are 13 residues in the CDR3. Per germline, CDR1 SGHRS and CDR2 YFSETQ. The CDR3 protein is CASSFGLFYEQYF. The CDR3 bases are TGCGCCAGCAGCTTTGGACTTTTTTACGAGCAGTACTTC.

The gene calls are TRBV18 and TRBJ2-7; D gene unclear. The CDR3 spans 13 residues. The germline CDR1 and CDR2 sequences are KGHSH and LQKENI. Trimming removed 4 bases from V and 8 bases from J, with 15 bases in between. Written as DNA, the CDR3 is TGTGCCAGCTCACACCCGACCCAATTGCAGCAGTACTTC. This encodes CASSHPTQLQQYF.

The J gene is TRBJ1-1, the V gene TRBV7-2, with D perhaps TRBD1 (5 bases). The V gene's germline CDR1 is SGHTA and CDR2 FQGNSA. The CDR3 consists of 15 residues. V lost 6 bases, J lost 3 bases, and 17 bases lay in between. DNA for the CDR3: TGTGCCAGCAGACCAGGGTTTGGCAGAGACACTGAAGCTTTCTTT. It yields the protein CASRPGFGRDTEAFF.

The gene calls are TRBV6-5 and TRBJ1-1; no firm D call. The germline V and J ends were trimmed by 0 bases and 5 bases, with 13 bases remaining between them. Germline lookup yields CDR1 MNHEY and CDR2 SVGAGI. The CDR3 length is 15 residues. CDR3 loop: CASSYSPPKGTEAFF. In DNA, the CDR3 is TGTGCCAGCAGTTACTCGCCCCCCAAAGGGACTGAAGCTTTCTTT.

The chain combines TRBV5-1 with TRBJ1-1, with 8 nucleotides matching TRBD1. This CDR3 contains 15 residues. The germline CDR1 and CDR2 sequences are SGHRS and YFSETQ. V was pared by 4 bases and J by 6 bases, with 11 bases of the junction left unmatched. For the CDR3, the DNA is TGCGCCAGCAGCCCGAGGACAGGGTTTGGGTCTGAAGCTTTCTTT. It encodes CASSPRTGFGSEAFF.

This chain uses TRBV18 with TRBJ2-2; D is perhaps TRBD1 (6 bases). From germline, CDR1 is KGHSH and CDR2 LQKENI. V was trimmed by 0 bases and J by 7 bases, leaving 15 bases between them. The CDR3 covers 16 residues. CDR3 nucleotide sequence: TGTGCCAGCTCACCACCTACGGGCAGGGGTTACGGGGAGCTGTTTTTT. This sequence encodes CASSPPTGRGYGELFF. Complete variable domain (other parts from reference TRBV18 and TRBJ2-2): NAGVMQNPRHLVRRRGQEARLRCSPMKGHSHVYWYRQLPEEGLKFMVYLQKENIIDESGMPKERFSAEFPKEGPSILRIQQVVRGDSAAYFCASSPPTGRGYGELFFGEGSRLTVL.